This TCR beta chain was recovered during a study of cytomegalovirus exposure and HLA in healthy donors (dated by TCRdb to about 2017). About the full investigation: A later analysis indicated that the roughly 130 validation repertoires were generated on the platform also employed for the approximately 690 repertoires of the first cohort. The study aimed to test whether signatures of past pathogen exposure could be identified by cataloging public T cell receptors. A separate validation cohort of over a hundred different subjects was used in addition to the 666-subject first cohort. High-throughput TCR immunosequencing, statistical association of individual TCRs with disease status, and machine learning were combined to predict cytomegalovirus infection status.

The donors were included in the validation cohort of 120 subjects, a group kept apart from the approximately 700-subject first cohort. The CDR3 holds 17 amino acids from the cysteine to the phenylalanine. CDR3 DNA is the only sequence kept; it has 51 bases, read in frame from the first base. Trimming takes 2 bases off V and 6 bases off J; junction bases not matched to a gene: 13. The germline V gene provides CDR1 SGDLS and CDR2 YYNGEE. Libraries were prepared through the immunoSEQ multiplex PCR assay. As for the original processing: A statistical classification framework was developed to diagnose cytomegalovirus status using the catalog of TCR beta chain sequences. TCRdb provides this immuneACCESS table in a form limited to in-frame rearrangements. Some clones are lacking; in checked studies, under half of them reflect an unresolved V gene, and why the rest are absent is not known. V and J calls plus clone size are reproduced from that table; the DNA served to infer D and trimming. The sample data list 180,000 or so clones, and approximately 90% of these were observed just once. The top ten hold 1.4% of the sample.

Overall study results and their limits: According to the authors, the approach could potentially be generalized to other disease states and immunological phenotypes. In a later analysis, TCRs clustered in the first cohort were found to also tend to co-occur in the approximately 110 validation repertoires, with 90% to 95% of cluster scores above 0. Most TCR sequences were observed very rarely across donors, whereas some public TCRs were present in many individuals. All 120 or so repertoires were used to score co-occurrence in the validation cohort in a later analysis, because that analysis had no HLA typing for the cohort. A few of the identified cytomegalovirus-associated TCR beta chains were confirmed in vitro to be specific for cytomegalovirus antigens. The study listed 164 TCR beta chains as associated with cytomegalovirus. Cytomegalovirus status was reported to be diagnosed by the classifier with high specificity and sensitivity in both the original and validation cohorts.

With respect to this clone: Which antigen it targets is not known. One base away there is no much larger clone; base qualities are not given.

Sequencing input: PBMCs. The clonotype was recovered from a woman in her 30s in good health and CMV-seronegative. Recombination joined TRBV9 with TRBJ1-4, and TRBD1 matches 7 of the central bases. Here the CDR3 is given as CASSVVPLDRVHEKLFF. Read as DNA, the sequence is TGTGCCAGCAGCGTCGTCCCCCTAGACAGGGTCCATGAAAAACTGTTTTTT.